The TCR beta chain under discussion was sequenced for a study of T-cell memory formation after mild COVID-19 (dated by TCRdb to about 2021). Background on the whole study: TCR sequence clusters from the two donors were largely donor specific. Two young, previously healthy adult volunteers made up the cohort, one male and one female. In a couple of donors, T-cell clones that expanded and contracted after mild COVID-19 were tracked by sequencing TCRalpha and TCRbeta repertoires over time.

Ficoll-Paque density gradient centrifugation was the method used to isolate PBMCs. This clonotype was seen a few times. Its antigen is unknown. The input lacks base qualities; no much larger clone sits a single base away. Beyond this particular receptor, the publication reports: The second-wave clones that peaked on day 37 were not confirmed to be SARS-CoV-2 specific. Some responding clones were found in pre-infection memory, which suggests that pre-existing cross-reactive memory T cells took part in the SARS-CoV-2 response. Contracting CD4+ clones were located mainly in the CM and EM memory subsets, whereas CD8+ clones were found to be enriched in EMRA. Clones that contracted from day 15 to 85 showed balanced CD4/CD8 phenotypes, whereas a second wave of clones that expanded from day 15 to 37 leaned towards CD4+. The study included only a couple of mild cases, and larger cohorts that include severe cases with pre-infection samples were judged to be necessary.

Counted from cysteine to phenylalanine, this CDR3 has 13 amino acids. Only the CDR3 DNA stays, 39 bases, in frame from base 1. According to the germline V gene, CDR1 reads MNHEY and CDR2 reads SVGEGT. V is pared back by 2 bases and J by 10 bases, with 12 bases lying between the germline termini. The instrument given in TCRdb is Illumina NovaSeq 6000. Using 5'RACE with constant-segment primers, TCRalpha and TCRbeta cDNA libraries were constructed, with sample barcodes and unique molecular identifiers added in the process. Trizol reagent was used to extract RNA from every sample. The libraries were amplified in two PCR steps, and the second step added a second sample barcode and Illumina TruSeq adapters. The libraries were sequenced on an Illumina NovaSeq using 2 x 150 bp paired-end reads. Turning to the authors' computational methods: With migec v1.2.7, reads were demultiplexed and then collapsed into UMI-guided consensus sequences. Using mixcr v2.1.11, UMI consensuses were aligned to TRA and TRB V and J templates and then assembled into clonotypes. Expanded or contracted clonotypes were those called significant by both edgeR and NoisET, with noise models trained on biological replicates. For edgeR calls, a false discovery rate-adjusted p below 0.01 and a log2 fold-change threshold of 1 were applied. As an exploratory analysis of dynamics, PCA with hierarchical clustering was applied to max-normalized trajectories of the 1000 most abundant clonotypes. Separately sequenced CD4+ and CD8+ repertoires were used to assign a CD4 or CD8 phenotype to each responding clone. TCRdb ran its own pipeline on the public reads, namely fastp trimming at Q25 and MiXCR clone calling, and kept in-frame beta chains. Identical CDR3 proteins give one entry, which carries the most common genes and DNA. The V and J calls shown here were made by TCRdb, not taken from the authors' results. This sample lists 120,000 or so distinct CDR3 sequences; 16% were detected once. Roughly 14% of the sample comes from the top ten.

The sequence derives from an adult woman who had mild COVID-19 (a few samples of this study predate the infection). The sample titles of this study are shuffled in the database, so cell type and time point are left out; the donor was told from shared clones. Sample: PBMCs or a T cell subset sorted from them (not recorded which). The chain was built from TRBV6-2 or TRBV6-3 and TRBJ2-1; the D gene is perhaps TRBD1, on 6 matching bases. The nucleotides read TGTGCCAGCAGTTACCTAACCGGGACAGAGCAGTTCTTC. It translates to CASSYLTGTEQFF.